This T cell receptor beta chain was recovered during a study of shared clonotypes between healthy human individuals. CDR1 MDHEN and CDR2 SYDVKM come from the germline V gene. The CDR3 has 15 residues. Trimming left V 3 bases short and J 11 bases short, with 17 bases between. TCRdb's copy holds only in-frame clones and misses some; the assay was immunoSEQ multiplex PCR. The table shows 850,000 to 1,200,000 clones, with around four fifths occurring only once. Sequenced: memory CD4+ T cells sorted from blood. Sample subset: CD45RA-negative fraction. V gene TRBV28 combines with J gene TRBJ1-6; TRBD1 is a possible D gene (5 bases). This TCR was sampled from a man aged 18 to 35 in good health. CDR3 amino acids: CASSLGPINRTPLHF. The CDR3 coding sequence is TGTGCCAGCAGTTTGGGACCAATTAATCGCACACCCCTCCACTTT.